This T cell receptor beta chain stems from a study of OX40 agonist ivuxolimab in advanced cancers. Regarding the research as a whole: The costimulatory receptor OX40 (CD134) was targeted by ivuxolimab, a fully human IgG2 agonistic monoclonal antibody. Intravenous ivuxolimab was administered to patients every 2 weeks at six dose levels: 0.01, 0.1, 0.3, 1.5, 3 and 10 mg/kg. Of the roughly 50 dose-escalation patients, hepatocellular carcinoma was present in around 20, melanoma in around 15, renal cell carcinoma in 9 and head and neck cancer in 9. The dose-escalation cohort was about 83% male with a mean age of around 62 years, ranging from roughly 23 to 79. Prior anti-PD-1, anti-PD-L1 or anti-CTLA-4 therapy was permitted, and checkpoint inhibitors had been received by about 37% of dose-escalation patients. Partial responses occurred in three dose-escalation patients: two with cutaneous melanoma and one with hepatocellular carcinoma. The purpose of peripheral TCRbeta sequencing was to test whether ivuxolimab changed TCR sequence diversity and led to clonal T-cell expansion. The paper reports the monotherapy dose-escalation portion (N of about 54 patients) of the phase I ivuxolimab trial. General study outcomes and caveats: Partial responders in the 0.1-3.0 mg/kg groups had among the lowest normalized peripheral clonal expansion, especially among CD8+ T cells. The antigen specificity of the clonally expanded peripheral T cells was not determined. Clonal expansion of both CD4+ and CD8+ blood T cells was observed from baseline to week 6 at doses 0.1 to 3.0 mg/kg. Low levels of normalized T-cell clonal expansion were also seen in some patients who did not respond. On average, CD8+ T cells showed more expanded clones than CD4+ T cells after ivuxolimab.

Patients with a history of autoimmune disease or receiving systemic immunosuppression were excluded from the trial. In every dose cohort, peripheral blood was drawn for TCR sequencing at baseline, cycle 4 day 1, and cycle 7 day 1. The samples were drawn from a first-in-human, open-label, multicenter phase I dose-escalation trial of ivuxolimab. The trial enrolled adults with locally advanced or metastatic head and neck squamous cell, hepatocellular, melanoma or renal cell carcinoma. Before TCR sequencing, CD4+ T cells and CD8+ T cells from peripheral blood were sorted into separate populations. For sequencing of the TCRbeta CDR3 region, genomic DNA was extracted from the sorted cells. The immunoSEQ Assay was used to sequence the TCRbeta CDR3 regions. The table comes from immuneACCESS by way of TCRdb, which keeps in-frame sequences with V and J called. Part of the clones is missing from these tables; in studies checked, under half for an unresolved V gene and the rest for unknown reasons. This sample holds fewer than 120,000 clones; approximately 90% were observed only once. The ten largest clonotypes hold approximately 0.29% of the sample.

Comment on this clone: This clone's antigen is unknown. Base quality data are lacking; no much larger clone is found one base away.

V has 0 bases trimmed and J has 5 bases trimmed; junction bases matching no gene number 8. Based on the germline V gene, the CDR1 and CDR2 sequences are SGDLS and YYNGEE. Inclusive of the bounding cysteine and phenylalanine, the CDR3 is 17 residues long. Only the CDR3 portion is preserved as DNA: 51 bases, with reading frame beginning at the first base. The sequence links TRBV9 to TRBJ2-3, and 11 junctional nucleotides match TRBD2. The specimen was CD4+ or CD8+ T cells sorted from blood, collected in a trial of the OX40 agonist ivuxolimab. The origin of this receptor is an adult with an advanced solid tumor such as melanoma, head and neck, liver or kidney cancer. The CDR3 reads CASSVVGSGRAGDTQYF. At the DNA level, the sequence is TGTGCCAGCAGCGTAGTGGGTAGCGGGAGGGCTGGAGATACGCAGTATTTT.